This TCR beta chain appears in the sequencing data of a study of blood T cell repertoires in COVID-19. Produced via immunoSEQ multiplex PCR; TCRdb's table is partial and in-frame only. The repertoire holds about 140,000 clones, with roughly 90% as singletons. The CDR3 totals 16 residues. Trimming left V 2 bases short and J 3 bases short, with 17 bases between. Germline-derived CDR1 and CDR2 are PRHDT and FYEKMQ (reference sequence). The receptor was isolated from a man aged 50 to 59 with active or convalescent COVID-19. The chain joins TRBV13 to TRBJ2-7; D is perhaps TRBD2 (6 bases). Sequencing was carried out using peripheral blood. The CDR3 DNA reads TGTGCCAGCAGCTTAATTCGCGGGACCGACCACTACGAGCAGTACTTC. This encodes CASSLIRGTDHYEQYF.